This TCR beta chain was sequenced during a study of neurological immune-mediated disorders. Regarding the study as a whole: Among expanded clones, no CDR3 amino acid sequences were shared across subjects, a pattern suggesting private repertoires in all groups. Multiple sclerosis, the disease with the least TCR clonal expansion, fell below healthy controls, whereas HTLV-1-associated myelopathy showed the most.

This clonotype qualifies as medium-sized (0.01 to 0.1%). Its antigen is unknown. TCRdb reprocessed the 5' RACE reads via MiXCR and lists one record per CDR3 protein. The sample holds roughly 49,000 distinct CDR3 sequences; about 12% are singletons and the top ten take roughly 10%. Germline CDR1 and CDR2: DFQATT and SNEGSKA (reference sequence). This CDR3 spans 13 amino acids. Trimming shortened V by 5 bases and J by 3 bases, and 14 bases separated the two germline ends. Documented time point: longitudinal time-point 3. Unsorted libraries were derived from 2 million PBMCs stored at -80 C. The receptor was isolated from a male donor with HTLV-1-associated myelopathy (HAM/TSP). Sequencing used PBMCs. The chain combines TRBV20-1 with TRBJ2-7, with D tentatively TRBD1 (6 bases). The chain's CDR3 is CSAGRGPNYEQYF. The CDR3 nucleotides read TGCAGTGCTGGCAGGGGCCCCAACTACGAGCAGTACTTC.